One and the same sample provided the 22 T cell receptor beta chains below, sequenced in a study of regulatory T cells in long-lasting Graves disease. Time point given: newly diagnosed GD, antithyroid drugs for less than 3 months. Following extraction of RNA from PBMCs, that RNA was used to make the TCR library. Library construction for TCR beta used iRepertoire HTBI primers and Arm-PCR of CDR3 regions. TCRdb re-derived calls from the multiplex PCR reads in MiXCR, one entry per CDR3 protein. The sample contains 400,000 to 500,000 distinct CDR3 sequences, about 16% of which appear only once. The same sample was also studied in work on T cells in Graves' hyperthyroidism and ophthalmopathy.

The sample was peripheral blood mononuclear cells (PBMCs), taken at new diagnosis, from a patient treated with antithyroid drugs. The receptors here all came from a woman in her thirties with Graves disease.

This clonotype was seen many times. The chain carries TRBV7-9 and TRBJ1-1; no clear D. The length of the CDR3 is 14 residues. Per germline, CDR1 SEHNR and CDR2 FQNEAQ (reference sequence). V lost 4 bases and J 2 bases, leaving 11 bases between the germline ends. The CDR3 reads CASSSWRENTEAFF. The CDR3 nucleotides are TGTGCCAGCAGCTCATGGAGAGAAAACACTGAAGCTTTCTTT.

In its sample, this clonotype was seen a few times. The chain links TRBV14 to TRBJ1-1; D remains ambiguous. The CDR3 is 17 amino acids. Germline assignment: CDR1 SGHDN and CDR2 FVKESK. V lost 0 bases to trimming and J lost 0 bases, with 14 bases between them. CDR3 sequence (DNA): TGTGCCAGCAGCCAAGATCTGTTGGTCCCTATGAACACTGAAGCTTTCTTT. Protein product: CASSQDLLVPMNTEAFF.

This clonotype was seen ten or more times. This chain links TRBV5-1 with TRBJ1-5; D is undetermined. This CDR3 spans 13 amino acids. Per the germline V gene, CDR1 is SGHRS and CDR2 is YFSETQ. V was cut by 4 bases and J by 5 bases, with 10 bases left in between. CDR3 amino acids: CASSLDPDQPQHF. The CDR3 DNA reads TGCGCCAGCAGCCTAGACCCTGATCAGCCCCAGCATTTT.

At least ten counts were recorded for this clonotype. This chain uses TRBV3-1 with TRBJ2-3; no clear D. Between the trimmed V and J ends, which lost 1 base and 3 bases, there was a span of 5 bases. The CDR3 loop spans 13 amino acids. Per germline, CDR1 LGHDT and CDR2 YNNKEL (reference sequence). This CDR3 is CASSQAATDTQYF. CDR3 sequence (DNA): TGTGCCAGCAGCCAAGCAGCAACAGATACGCAGTATTTT.

At least ten counts were recorded for this clonotype. The genes are TRBV6-1 and TRBJ1-1, with D hard to call. Per germline, CDR1 MNHNS and CDR2 SASEGT. Trimming removed 7 bases at V and 2 bases at J, with 17 bases between. The length of the CDR3 is 15 residues. CDR3 residues: CASTYLPQSNTEAFF. CDR3 DNA: TGTGCCAGCACCTATCTCCCTCAGAGCAACACTGAAGCTTTCTTT.

This clonotype was counted at least ten times. J is TRBJ2-7 and V is TRBV20-1; the D gene is possibly TRBD2 (5 bases). Germline assignment: CDR1 DFQATT and CDR2 SNEGSKA (reference sequence). The CDR3 consists of 13 residues. Trimming took 5 bases from V and 4 from J, leaving 15 bases between them. The CDR3 here is CSALSGIPYEQYF. In DNA, the CDR3 is TGCAGTGCTCTATCCGGGATCCCTTACGAGCAGTACTTC.

This clonotype came up many times. This chain connects TRBV7-2 to TRBJ2-3; 7 bases are a match to TRBD2. The V segment lost 3 bases and the J segment 1 base; nucleotides outside the gene matches: 4. The CDR3 sequence is 15 residues long. CDR1 is SGHTA and CDR2 is FQGNSA in the germline V gene. CDR3 protein: CASSFSGYRTDTQYF. The CDR3 coding sequence is TGTGCCAGCAGCTTTAGCGGGTATCGCACAGATACGCAGTATTTT.

The chain links TRBV4-2 to TRBJ1-4; the D gene is possibly TRBD1 (6 bases). V lost 2 bases, J lost 8 bases, and 21 bases lay in between. The length of the CDR3 is 17 residues. CDR1 is LGHNA, CDR2 YNFKEQ, per germline. The CDR3 loop is CASSQQRRTARSEKLFF. The CDR3 coding sequence is TGTGCCAGCAGCCAACAAAGAAGGACAGCCCGTTCAGAAAAACTGTTTTTT.

V gene TRBV6-2 or TRBV6-3 combines with J gene TRBJ2-1, with TRBD2 as a possible D gene (5 bases). Trimming shortened V by 0 bases and J by 14 bases, and 8 bases separated the two germline ends. Germline V lookup: CDR1 MNHEY, CDR2 SVGEGT. This CDR3 has 11 residues. CDR3 amino acids: CASSYSSVKFF. The CDR3 DNA follows: TGTGCCAGCAGTTACTCTAGCGTCAAGTTCTTC.

This clonotype was recorded a few times. The chain employs TRBV29-1 and TRBJ2-7, with TRBD2 as a possible D gene (6 bases). The CDR3 consists of 13 residues. From germline, CDR1 is SQVTM and CDR2 ANQGSEA. The V end was cut by 5 bases, the J end by 3 bases, with 14 bases between. In nucleotides, the CDR3 is TGCAGCGTTCGGGCTAGCGAGGGCTACGAGCAGTACTTC. It translates to CSVRASEGYEQYF.

Notes on this clonotype: It may be a read error: a sequence one base away is much more abundant. The chain uses TRBV12-3 or TRBV12-4 and TRBJ2-4; no firm D call. The CDR3 extends over 14 amino acids. Here the CDR3 reads CASSLWEGKDIQYF. The CDR3 DNA reads as TGTGCCAGCAGTTTGTGGGAAGGCAAAGACATTCAGTACTTC.

This clonotype has a count of ten or more. This chain links TRBV7-2 with TRBJ2-3, with a possible D match to TRBD2 (5 bases). The CDR3 extends over 14 amino acids. From germline, CDR1 is SGHTA and CDR2 FQGNSA. V shed 3 bases and J shed 3 bases, with 10 bases lying between them. The chain's CDR3 is CASSFTTGTDTQYF. CDR3 coding DNA: TGTGCCAGCAGCTTTACGACGGGAACAGATACGCAGTATTTT.

This clonotype was observed many times. The chain has TRBV28 and TRBJ2-1; D possibly corresponds to TRBD2 (5 bases). The CDR3 length is 15 residues. The germline V and J ends were trimmed by 5 bases and 0 bases, with 11 bases remaining between them. Germline-derived CDR1 and CDR2 are MDHEN and SYDVKM. The CDR3, as DNA: TGTGCCAGCAGTAAGGTGGGGAGCTCCTACAATGAGCAGTTCTTC. The encoded protein is CASSKVGSSYNEQFF.

The sample holds many counts of this clonotype. The J gene is TRBJ1-5, the V gene TRBV7-8, with a possible D match to TRBD1 (6 bases). This CDR3 has 16 amino acids. Per the germline V gene, CDR1 is SGHVS and CDR2 is FQNEAQ. V was cut by 5 bases and J by 0 bases, with 14 bases left in between. The CDR3 DNA follows: TGTGCCAGCAGCGTTGGGACACCTTATAGCAATCAGCCCCAGCATTTT. This codes for CASSVGTPYSNQPQHF.

A few counts support this clonotype. The genes are TRBV28 and TRBJ2-2; weak D call: TRBD1 (5 bases). Germline V gene sequence: CDR1 MDHEN, CDR2 SYDVKM. This CDR3 contains 15 residues. V was shortened by 0 bases and J by 7 bases, with 12 bases between the two germline ends. DNA for the CDR3: TGTGCCAGCAGTTTATGGACAGTCGAAAACGGGGAGCTGTTTTTT. It encodes CASSLWTVENGELFF.

In its sample, this clonotype was seen many times. V is TRBV12-3 or TRBV12-4 and J is TRBJ2-1; possibly TRBD1 or TRBD2 for D (5 bases each). The CDR3 length is 15 residues. The germline V and J ends were trimmed by 4 bases and 4 bases, with 14 bases remaining between them. CDR3 in amino acids: CASSSGRTAYNEQFF. The CDR3 DNA is TGTGCCAGCAGTTCGGGACGGACGGCATACAATGAGCAGTTCTTC.

This sequence joins TRBV14 and TRBJ1-1; a weak D match, TRBD1 (5 bases). V lost 2 bases and J lost 3, with 13 bases in between. The V gene's germline CDR1 is SGHDN and CDR2 FVKESK. The CDR3 consists of 15 residues. CDR3: CASSQILGLHTEAFF. The CDR3 DNA reads as TGTGCCAGCAGCCAAATATTGGGACTCCACACTGAAGCTTTCTTT.

This clonotype has only a few counts. The rearrangement uses TRBV6-2 or TRBV6-3 and TRBJ2-1, with a weak D call TRBD2 (6 bases). Germline V gene sequence: CDR1 MNHEY, CDR2 SVGEGT. Trimming took 0 bases from V and 8 from J, leaving 14 bases between them. This CDR3 region has 15 residues. In DNA form, the CDR3 reads TGTGCCAGCAGTTACTCTGTCGGGAGAATATATGAGCAGTTCTTC. Translation: CASSYSVGRIYEQFF.

The table lists this clonotype with many counts. The V and J genes are TRBV9 and TRBJ2-7; D not certain. V was shortened by 0 bases and J by 2 bases, with 9 bases between the two germline ends. Germline lookup yields CDR1 SGDLS and CDR2 YYNGEE. The length of the CDR3 is 14 residues. Here the CDR3 reads CASSVGTHTYEQYF. CDR3 DNA: TGTGCCAGCAGCGTAGGGACGCATACCTACGAGCAGTACTTC.

At least ten counts were recorded for this clonotype. The gene calls are TRBV7-9 and TRBJ1-1; 8 bases line up with TRBD1. The germline V gene encodes CDR1 SEHNR and CDR2 FQNEAQ (reference sequence). Trimming took 3 bases from V and 11 from J; bases not matched to a gene: 8. The CDR3 totals 13 residues. CDR3 sequence (DNA): TGTGCCAGCAGCTTCACAGGGGGGGAAGAGGCTTTCTTT. Translating it yields CASSFTGGEEAFF. Full variable domain (outside the CDR3, taken from reference TRBV7-9 and TRBJ1-1): DTGVSQNPRHKITKRGQNVTFRCDPISEHNRLYWYRQTLGQGPEFLTYFQNEAQLEKSRLLSDRFSAERPKGSFSTLEIQRTEQGDSAMYLCASSFTGGEEAFFGQGTRLTVV.

This clonotype was observed many times. The chain is built from TRBV5-6 and TRBJ2-3; 11 nucleotides match TRBD2. The V and J ends lost 0 bases and 3 bases, in that order; junction bases with no gene match: 3. The CDR3 runs 16 residues. Germline values: CDR1 SGHDT, CDR2 YYEEEE. CDR3 DNA: TGTGCCAGCAGCTTGGTCACTAGCGGGAGAACAGATACGCAGTATTTT. This gives the protein CASSLVTSGRTDTQYF.

There are many counts of this clonotype. The chain couples TRBV5-1 to TRBJ2-7, with D perhaps matching TRBD1 (6 bases). Germline V gene data show CDR1 as SGHRS and CDR2 as YFSETQ. V was cut by 7 bases and J by 1 base, with 15 bases left in between. This CDR3 has 14 amino acids. CDR3 sequence: CASRQGYSSYEQYF. CDR3 in DNA: TGCGCCAGCCGTCAGGGGTACTCGTCCTACGAGCAGTACTTC.